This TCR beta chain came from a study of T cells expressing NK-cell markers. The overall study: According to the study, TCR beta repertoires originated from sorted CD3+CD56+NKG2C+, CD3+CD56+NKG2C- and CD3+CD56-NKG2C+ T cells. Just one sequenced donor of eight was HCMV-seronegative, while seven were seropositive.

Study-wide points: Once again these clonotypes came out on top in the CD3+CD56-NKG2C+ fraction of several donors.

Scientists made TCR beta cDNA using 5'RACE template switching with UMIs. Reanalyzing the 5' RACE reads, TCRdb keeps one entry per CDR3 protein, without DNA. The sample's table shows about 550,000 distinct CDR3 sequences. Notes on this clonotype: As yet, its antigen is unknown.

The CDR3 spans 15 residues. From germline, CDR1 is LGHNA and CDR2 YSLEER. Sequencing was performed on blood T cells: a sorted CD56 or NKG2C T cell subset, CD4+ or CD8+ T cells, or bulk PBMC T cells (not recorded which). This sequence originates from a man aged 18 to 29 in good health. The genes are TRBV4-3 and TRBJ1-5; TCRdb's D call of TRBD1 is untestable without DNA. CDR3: CASSQDSTGVQPQHF.